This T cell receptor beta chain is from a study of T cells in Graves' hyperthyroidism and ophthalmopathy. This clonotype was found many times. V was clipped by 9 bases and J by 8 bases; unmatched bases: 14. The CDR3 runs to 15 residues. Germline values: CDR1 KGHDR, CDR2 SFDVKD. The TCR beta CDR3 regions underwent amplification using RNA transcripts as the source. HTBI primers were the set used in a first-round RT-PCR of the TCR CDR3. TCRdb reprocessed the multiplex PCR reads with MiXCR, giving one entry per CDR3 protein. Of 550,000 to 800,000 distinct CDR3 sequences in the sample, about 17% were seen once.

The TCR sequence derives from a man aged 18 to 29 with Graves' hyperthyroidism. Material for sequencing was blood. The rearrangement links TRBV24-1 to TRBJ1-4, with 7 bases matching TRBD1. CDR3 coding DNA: TGTGCCACCCCGGAACAGGGGATCTGGAACGAAAAACTGTTTTTT. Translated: CATPEQGIWNEKLFF.